This T cell receptor beta chain originates from a study of T cells after somatic rescue of genetic block. Germline-derived CDR1 and CDR2 are SGHTA and FQGTGA. V was shortened by 5 bases and J by 7 bases, with 15 bases between the two germline ends. The length of the CDR3 is 13 residues. This clone has only one observation. TCRdb keeps only in-frame clones here, not all; method: immunoSEQ multiplex PCR. The profile shows 110,000 or so clones, around 90% of them singletons. The sequencing input was peripheral blood mononuclear cells (PBMCs). The sequence derives from a woman under 30. V is TRBV7-3 and J is TRBJ2-7; either TRBD1 or TRBD2 may fit D (6 bases each). The CDR3 loop is CASSLGGPTEQYF. CDR3 nucleotide sequence: TGTGCCAGCAGCCTCGGGGGCCCTACGGAGCAGTACTTC. The entire variable domain, with the rest obtained from reference TRBV7-3 and TRBJ2-7, is as follows: GAGVSQTPSNKVTEKGKYVELRCDPISGHTALYWYRQSLGQGPEFLIYFQGTGAADDSGLPNDRFFAVRPEGSVSTLKIQRTERGDSAVYLCASSLGGPTEQYFGPGTRLTVT.